The 2 T cell receptor beta chains reported below all come from one sample, sequenced in a study of T cells after yellow fever vaccination. Via MiXCR, TCRdb re-called the 5' RACE reads, giving one row per CDR3 protein. The sample carries a few hundred thousand distinct CDR3 sequences, over 4% recorded once. Sample: PBMCs, taken 5 days after the yellow fever booster vaccination. The receptors stem from a man between 18 and 29 years old who received the YFV17D yellow fever vaccine.

This rearrangement joins TRBV6-2 or TRBV6-3 to TRBJ2-1; 8 bases agree with TRBD2. J gave up 7 bases and V 7 bases, and 12 bases lay outside the gene matches. The CDR3 extends over 15 amino acids. Germline V gene lookup returns CDR1 MNHEY and CDR2 SVGEGT. The CDR3 loop is CASTSGTSLTNEQFF. The CDR3, as DNA: TGTGCCAGCACATCCGGGACTAGTTTAACGAATGAGCAGTTCTTC.

This clonotype was counted between two and nine times. The chain has TRBV5-1 and TRBJ2-1; TRBD2 aligns across 12 bases. Germline loops: CDR1 SGHRS, CDR2 YFSETQ. V dropped 4 bases and J dropped 5; count of bases not matched to a gene: 7. CDR3 length equals 16 residues. CDR3 residues: CASSPTGLAGNNEQFF. For the CDR3, the DNA is TGCGCCAGCAGCCCCACCGGACTAGCGGGGAACAATGAGCAGTTCTTC.